This TCR beta chain was profiled in a study of blood T cell repertoires in COVID-19. In the study overall: PBMCs, B-cell-depleted T cells, or T cells provided the cDNA or gDNA that made up the material.

The CDR3 extends over 15 amino acids. The junction had 4 bases not matched to a gene; V was cut back by 5 bases and J by 0 bases. Germline V gene lookup returns CDR1 SGHTA and CDR2 FQGTGA. Sequencing used immunoSEQ multiplex PCR; TCRdb keeps in-frame clones, though not all of them. The table lists approximately 190,000 clones, around 80% of them singletons. Sequenced sample: peripheral blood. The sequence came from a man aged 25-45 years with active or convalescent COVID-19. V gene TRBV7-3 combines with J gene TRBJ1-3, with 7 bases lining up with TRBD1. CDR3 residues: CASSQGQSSGNTIYF. CDR3 nucleotides: TGTGCCAGCAGCCAGGGACAGTCCTCTGGAAACACCATATATTTT.